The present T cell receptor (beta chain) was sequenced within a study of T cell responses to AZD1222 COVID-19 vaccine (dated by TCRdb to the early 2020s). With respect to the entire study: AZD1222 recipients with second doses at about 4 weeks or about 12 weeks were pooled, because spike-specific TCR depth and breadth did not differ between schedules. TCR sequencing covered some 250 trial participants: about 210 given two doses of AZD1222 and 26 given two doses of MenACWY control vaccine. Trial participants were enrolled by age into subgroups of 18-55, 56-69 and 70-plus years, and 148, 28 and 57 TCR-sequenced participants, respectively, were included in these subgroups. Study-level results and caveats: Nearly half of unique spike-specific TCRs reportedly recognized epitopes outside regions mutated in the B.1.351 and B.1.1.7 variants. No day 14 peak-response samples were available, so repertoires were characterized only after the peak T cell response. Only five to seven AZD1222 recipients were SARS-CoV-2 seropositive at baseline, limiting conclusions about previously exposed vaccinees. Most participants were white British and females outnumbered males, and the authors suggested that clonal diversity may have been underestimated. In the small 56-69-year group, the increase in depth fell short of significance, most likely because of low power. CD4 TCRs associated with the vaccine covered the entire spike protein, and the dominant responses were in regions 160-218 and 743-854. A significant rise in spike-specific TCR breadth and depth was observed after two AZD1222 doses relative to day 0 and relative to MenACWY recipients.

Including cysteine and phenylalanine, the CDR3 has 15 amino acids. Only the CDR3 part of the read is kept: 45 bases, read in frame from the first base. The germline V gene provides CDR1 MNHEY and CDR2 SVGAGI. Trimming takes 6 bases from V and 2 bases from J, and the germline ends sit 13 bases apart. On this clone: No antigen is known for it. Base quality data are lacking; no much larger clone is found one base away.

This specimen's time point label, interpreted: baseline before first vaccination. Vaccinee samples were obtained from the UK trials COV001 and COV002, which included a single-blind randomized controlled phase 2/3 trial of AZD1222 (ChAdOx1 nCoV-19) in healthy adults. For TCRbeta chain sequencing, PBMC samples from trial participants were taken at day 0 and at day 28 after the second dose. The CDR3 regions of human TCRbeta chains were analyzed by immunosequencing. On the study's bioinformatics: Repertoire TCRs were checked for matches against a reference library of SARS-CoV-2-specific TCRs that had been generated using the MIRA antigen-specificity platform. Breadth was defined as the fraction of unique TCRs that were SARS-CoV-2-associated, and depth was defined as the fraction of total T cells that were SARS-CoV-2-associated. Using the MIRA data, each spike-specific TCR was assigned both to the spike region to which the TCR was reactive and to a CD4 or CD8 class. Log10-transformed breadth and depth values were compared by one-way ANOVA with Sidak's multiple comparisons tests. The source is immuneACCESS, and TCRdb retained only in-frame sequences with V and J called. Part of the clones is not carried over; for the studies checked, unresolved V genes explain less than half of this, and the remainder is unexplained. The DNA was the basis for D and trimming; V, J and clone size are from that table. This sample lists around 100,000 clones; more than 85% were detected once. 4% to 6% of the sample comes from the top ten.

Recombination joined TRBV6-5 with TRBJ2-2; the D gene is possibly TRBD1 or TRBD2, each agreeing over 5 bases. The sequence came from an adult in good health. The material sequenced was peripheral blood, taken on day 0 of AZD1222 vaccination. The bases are TGTGCCAGCAGGAGGGACGGCTCCAACACCGGGGAGCTGTTTTTT. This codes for CASRRDGSNTGELFF.